Presented here are 32 T cell receptor beta chains from one specimen sequenced in a study of shared clonotypes between healthy human individuals. Measured with immunoSEQ multiplex PCR; TCRdb has only the in-frame clones, and not every one. Here the sample spans under 2,500,000 clones, approximately 96% being singletons. What was sequenced was naive CD4+ T cells sorted from blood. Noted subset: CD45RA+ positively selected. These receptors were obtained from a man aged 18 to 30 in good health.

The gene calls are TRBV28 and TRBJ1-5, with TRBD1 identical over 7 bases. Germline trimming cut 3 bases from V and 7 bases from J; bases unmatched to any gene: 3. Germline CDR1 and CDR2: MDHEN and SYDVKM. The CDR3 consists of 13 residues. CDR3 bases: TGTGCCAGCAGTTTTTCGGGACAGCAGCCCCAGCATTTT. Protein: CASSFSGQQPQHF.

V is TRBV28 and J is TRBJ2-7, with TRBD1 as a possible D gene (7 bases). V was cut by 9 bases and J by 1 base, with 16 bases left in between. This CDR3 comprises 14 residues. CDR1 MDHEN and CDR2 SYDVKM come from the germline V gene. The DNA of the CDR3 is TGTGCCAGTCAGGGGGGACTGGGTTCCTACGAGCAGTACTTC. Encoded protein: CASQGGLGSYEQYF. Combining the CDR3 with reference TRBV28 and TRBJ2-7 gives the whole variable domain DVKVTQSSRYLVKRTGEKVFLECVQDMDHENMFWYRQDPGLGLRLIYFSYDVKMKEKGDIPEGYSVSREKKERFSLILESASTNQTSMYLCASQGGLGSYEQYFGPGTRLTVT.

V gene TRBV5-1 combines with J gene TRBJ1-6; tentatively, D is TRBD1 (5 bases). Germline V gene data show CDR1 as SGHRS and CDR2 as YFSETQ. The V end lost 1 base, the J end lost 1 base, and 18 bases lay between the germline ends. The CDR3 is 19 residues long. The CDR3 here is CASSLSTASFPSYNSPLHF. The CDR3, as DNA: TGCGCCAGCAGCTTGTCGACAGCCTCTTTTCCTTCCTATAATTCACCCCTCCACTTT.

To note about this clone: The sample has other DNA sequences that encode this CDR3 too. The chain couples TRBV9 to TRBJ2-7; 11 bases are a match to TRBD1. The trim removed 4 bases at V and 4 bases at J, leaving 4 bases unmatched. This CDR3 has 14 amino acids. Germline V gene data show CDR1 as SGDLS and CDR2 as YYNGEE. CDR3 amino acids: CASSPGQGAYEQYF. Written as DNA, the CDR3 is TGTGCCAGCAGCCCTGGACAGGGGGCATACGAGCAGTACTTC.

Regarding this clone: In the same sample, other DNA sequences code for this CDR3. This rearrangement joins TRBV9 to TRBJ2-5; D not certain. The germline V gene encodes CDR1 SGDLS and CDR2 YYNGEE. Trimming stripped 2 bases from V and 2 bases from J, with 7 bases between. CDR3 size: 13 residues. The CDR3 here is CASSVAQQETQYF. For the CDR3, the DNA is TGTGCCAGCAGCGTGGCACAGCAAGAGACCCAGTACTTC.

This clone occurred once. The chain joins TRBV27 to TRBJ2-4; tentative D call: TRBD2 (6 bases). Germline V lookup: CDR1 MNHEY, CDR2 SMNVEV (reference sequence). Trimming shortened V by 3 bases and J by 7 bases, and 19 bases separated the two germline ends. The CDR3 spans 16 residues. The CDR3 sequence: CASSFRVAGGENIQYF. The DNA of the CDR3 is TGTGCCAGCAGTTTTCGGGTTGCGGGCGGGGAGAACATTCAGTACTTC.

The chain recombines TRBV5-6 with TRBJ2-2; 7 positions agree with TRBD1. Germline CDR1 is SGHDT and CDR2 is YYEEEE. The V and J ends lost 1 base and 4 bases, in that order; junction bases with no gene match: 10. This CDR3 is 17 amino acids long. The CDR3 sequence is CASSLYLGQRTTGELFF. For the CDR3, the DNA is TGTGCCAGCAGCTTGTATTTGGGACAGAGGACCACCGGGGAGCTGTTTTTT.

The chain recombines TRBV6-5 with TRBJ1-6; 7 bases agree with TRBD1. The CDR3 is 14 residues long. Germline-derived CDR1 and CDR2 are MNHEY and SVGAGI. The V segment lost 6 bases and the J segment 8 bases; nucleotides outside the gene matches: 7. Here the CDR3 reads CASSRQGIDSPLHF. The DNA of the CDR3 is TGTGCCAGCAGCCGACAGGGTATTGATTCACCCCTCCACTTT.

The chain carries TRBV7-2 and TRBJ2-3, with 9 bases identical to TRBD2. The CDR3 has 16 amino acids. Per the germline V gene, CDR1 is SGHTA and CDR2 is FQGNSA. V lost 4 bases and J lost 0; bases outside the gene matches: 5. The CDR3 coding sequence is TGTGCCAGCAGCTCGACTAGCGGTTCTAGCACAGATACGCAGTATTTT. It translates to CASSSTSGSSTDTQYF.

The chain uses TRBV29-1 and TRBJ2-3, with 8 bases identical to TRBD1. Trimming took 5 bases from V and 2 from J; bases not matched to a gene: 12. The CDR3 consists of 16 residues. The germline gives CDR1 SQVTM, CDR2 ANQGSEA. CDR3 nucleotide sequence: TGCAGCGTTCGGACAGGGATAACATTAATCACAGATACGCAGTATTTT. This gives the protein CSVRTGITLITDTQYF.

CDR3 nucleotide sequence: TGCGCCAGCAGCCTGGAATCGGGACAGGGTTACTCCTATAATTCACCCCTCCACTTT. Translating gives CASSLESGQGYSYNSPLHF. The J gene is TRBJ1-6, the V gene TRBV5-1, with 9 bases matching TRBD1. This CDR3 is 19 amino acids long. The V and J ends lost 4 bases and 0 bases, in that order; junction bases with no gene match: 11. From germline, CDR1 is SGHRS and CDR2 YFSETQ.

V gene TRBV11-2 combines with J gene TRBJ2-5, with TRBD2 identical over 8 bases. Germline-derived CDR1 and CDR2 are SGHAT and FQNNGV. The trim removed 5 bases at V and 0 bases at J, leaving 11 bases unmatched. The CDR3 sequence is 17 residues long. CDR3 nucleotides: TGTGCCAGCAGCATATTGCCCCTACTAGCGGACCAAGAGACCCAGTACTTC. As protein: CASSILPLLADQETQYF.

The chain has TRBV18 and TRBJ2-7; D is unresolved. Trimming shortened V by 1 base and J by 6 bases, and 4 bases separated the two germline ends. The CDR3 extends over 11 amino acids. In germline, CDR1 is KGHSH, CDR2 LQKENI. This CDR3 reads CASSPRVEQYF. For the CDR3, the DNA is TGTGCCAGCTCACCACGGGTCGAGCAGTACTTC.

The genes are TRBV14 and TRBJ2-1; TRBD1 is a possible D gene (6 bases). Trimming pared 5 bases from V and 8 bases from J, leaving 19 bases between. The CDR3 runs to 15 residues. Germline assignment: CDR1 SGHDN and CDR2 FVKESK. CDR3 sequence: CASSAMIQGHDEQFF. CDR3 in DNA: TGTGCCAGCAGCGCGATGATTCAGGGGCATGATGAGCAGTTCTTC.

V usage is TRBV11-3 and J usage is TRBJ2-1; 9 nucleotides line up with TRBD2. This CDR3 is 17 amino acids long. J gave up 7 bases and V 8 bases, and 18 bases lay outside the gene matches. Germline CDR1 is SGHNT and CDR2 is YENEEA. The CDR3 loop is CASGECSAGGPRNEQFF. The CDR3 coding sequence is TGTGCCAGCGGCGAATGTTCGGCGGGAGGGCCAAGGAATGAGCAGTTCTTC.

V gene TRBV11-2 combines with J gene TRBJ2-5; 10 bases match TRBD2. The CDR3 is 15 residues long. J was trimmed by 3 bases and V by 5 bases; bases with no gene match: 6. Germline values: CDR1 SGHAT, CDR2 FQNNGV. In DNA, the CDR3 is TGTGCCAGCAGCCCGGGACTAGCGAGGGAAGAGACCCAGTACTTC. Encoded protein: CASSPGLAREETQYF.

The chain links TRBV7-6 to TRBJ1-2, with TRBD1 as a possible D gene (6 bases). Germline V gene lookup returns CDR1 SGHVS and CDR2 FNYEAQ. V shed 2 bases and J shed 7 bases, with 11 bases lying between them. The CDR3 is 13 residues long. CDR3 loop: CASSLIGGSGYTF. CDR3 sequence (DNA): TGTGCCAGCAGCTTAATTGGGGGCTCTGGCTACACCTTC. Combining the CDR3 with reference TRBV7-6 and TRBJ1-2 gives the whole variable domain GAGVSQSPRYKVTKRGQDVALRCDPISGHVSLYWYRQALGQGPEFLTYFNYEAQQDKSGLPNDRFSAERPEGSISTLTIQRTEQRDSAMYRCASSLIGGSGYTFGSGTRLTVV.

Of note for this clone: This same CDR3 is encoded by further DNA sequences in the sample. The V and J genes are TRBV5-1 and TRBJ1-4, with D possibly being TRBD1 (5 bases). Germline CDR1 is SGHRS and CDR2 is YFSETQ. V lost 0 bases and J lost 5, with 11 bases in between. This CDR3 is built from 15 residues. The CDR3 DNA reads as TGCGCCAGCAGCTTGGAAGGACGGGGGAATGAAAAACTGTTTTTT. As protein: CASSLEGRGNEKLFF.

As concerns this clone: Other DNA sequences in the same sample also yield this CDR3. The rearrangement uses TRBV19 and TRBJ1-3; D is ambiguous. Deletions cut 6 bases from V and 0 bases from J, with 6 bases between. CDR3 length: 13 amino acids. Germline CDR1 and CDR2: LNHDA and SQIVND (reference sequence). CDR3 DNA sequence: TGTGCCAGTAGGAGAAGCTCTGGAAACACCATATATTTT. The encoded protein is CASRRSSGNTIYF. Drawing the rest from reference TRBV19 and TRBJ1-3, the complete variable domain is DGGITQSPKYLFRKEGQNVTLSCEQNLNHDAMYWYRQDPGQGLRLIYYSQIVNDFQKGDIAEGYSVSREKKESFPLTVTSAQKNPTAFYLCASRRSSGNTIYFGEGSWLTVV.

CDR3 in DNA: TGCGCCAGCAGCTTCTCTCCGGACTCCTACGAGCAGTACTTC. It specifies CASSFSPDSYEQYF. The chain has TRBV5-1 and TRBJ2-7; D is ambiguous. With 2 bases removed from V and 0 bases from J, the gap between germline ends came to 9 bases. This CDR3 region has 14 residues. Germline values: CDR1 SGHRS, CDR2 YFSETQ.

This sequence joins TRBV9 and TRBJ1-2; D is uncertain. Trimming left V 4 bases short and J 4 bases short, with 14 bases between. This CDR3 region has 14 residues. Germline assignment: CDR1 SGDLS and CDR2 YYNGEE. The DNA of the CDR3 is TGTGCCAGCAGCCCCCCGACGGATTCCTATGGCTACACCTTC. Its translation is CASSPPTDSYGYTF.

This clone was seen only once. The sample carries other DNA sequences with the same CDR3. The V call is TRBV15, the J call TRBJ2-5; no clear D. The CDR3 consists of 13 residues. Trimming shortened V by 3 bases and J by 2 bases, and 7 bases separated the two germline ends. Germline V gives CDR1 LNHNV, CDR2 YYDKDF (reference sequence). The CDR3, as DNA: TGTGCCACCAGCAGGGGCACTCAAGAGACCCAGTACTTC. Protein: CATSRGTQETQYF. Full variable domain (remainder filled in from reference TRBV15 and TRBJ2-5): DAMVIQNPRYQVTQFGKPVTLSCSQTLNHNVMYWYQQKSSQAPKLLFHYYDKDFNNEADTPDNFQSRRPNTSFCFLDIRSPGLGDTAMYLCATSRGTQETQYFGPGTRLLVL.

The gene calls are TRBV10-3 and TRBJ2-3, with a weak D call TRBD2 (6 bases). Trimming stripped 4 bases from V and 2 bases from J, with 19 bases between. CDR3 length: 17 residues. Germline V gene lookup returns CDR1 ENHRY and CDR2 SYGVKD. The CDR3 here is CAISASPGLAFTDTQYF. For the CDR3, the DNA is TGTGCCATCAGTGCGAGTCCGGGACTCGCCTTCACAGATACGCAGTATTTT.

As to this clone: The sample has other DNA sequences that encode this CDR3 too. This chain joins TRBV30 and TRBJ1-4, with D perhaps TRBD1 (5 bases). The CDR3 sequence is 13 residues long. V gave up 1 base and J gave up 5 bases, with 8 bases separating them. In germline, CDR1 is GTSNPN, CDR2 SVGIG (reference sequence). CDR3 amino acids: CAWSGQLNEKLFF. CDR3 sequence (DNA): TGTGCCTGGAGTGGACAGTTAAATGAAAAACTGTTTTTT.

This clone was recorded a few times. The chain uses TRBV2 and TRBJ2-7; TRBD1 is a possible D gene (5 bases). Trimming took off 5 bases at V and 11 bases at J, with 13 bases between the two ends. Germline V lookup: CDR1 SNHLY, CDR2 FYNNEI. The CDR3 runs 11 residues. CDR3 in amino acids: CASSYQGREYF. The CDR3 region has the DNA TGTGCCAGCAGTTACCAGGGAAGAGAGTACTTC.

V and J are TRBV18 and TRBJ2-2; the match to TRBD2 covers 8 bases. The germline CDR1 and CDR2 sequences are KGHSH and LQKENI. The ends lost 3 bases at V and 6 bases at J; junction bases unmatched: 6. The CDR3 extends over 15 amino acids. The CDR3 is CASSPGLVGAGELFF. The DNA of the CDR3 is TGTGCCAGCTCACCGGGACTAGTAGGTGCCGGGGAGCTGTTTTTT.

The rearrangement uses TRBV7-9 and TRBJ1-1; TRBD1 matches at 7 bases. This CDR3 comprises 13 residues. The V and J ends lost 3 bases and 6 bases, in that order; junction bases with no gene match: 4. Germline CDR1 SEHNR, CDR2 FQNEAQ (reference sequence). The CDR3 reads CASSLTGIPEAFF. In nucleotides, the CDR3 is TGTGCCAGCAGCTTGACAGGGATCCCTGAAGCTTTCTTT.

The gene calls are TRBV15 and TRBJ2-1; D is uncertain. The CDR3 loop spans 15 amino acids. The V end lost 6 bases, the J end lost 1 base, and 13 bases lay between the germline ends. The germline gives CDR1 LNHNV, CDR2 YYDKDF (reference sequence). CDR3 bases: TGTGCCACCAGGATCCCGGGCATATCCTACAATGAGCAGTTCTTC. It yields the protein CATRIPGISYNEQFF.

The V call is TRBV28, the J call TRBJ2-7, with 7 bases fitting TRBD2. J was trimmed by 2 bases and V by 8 bases; bases with no gene match: 12. The CDR3 runs 15 residues. Germline CDR1 is MDHEN and CDR2 is SYDVKM. The CDR3 DNA reads as TGTGCCAGCCAAGGGAGGGGACTAAGGACCTACGAGCAGTACTTC. This codes for CASQGRGLRTYEQYF. The full variable domain, rest sourced from reference TRBV28 and TRBJ2-7, is DVKVTQSSRYLVKRTGEKVFLECVQDMDHENMFWYRQDPGLGLRLIYFSYDVKMKEKGDIPEGYSVSREKKERFSLILESASTNQTSMYLCASQGRGLRTYEQYFGPGTRLTVT.

V usage is TRBV5-6 and J usage is TRBJ2-7; no firm D call. Trimming shortened V by 4 bases and J by 4 bases, and 15 bases separated the two germline ends. There are 14 residues in the CDR3. Germline V CDR1 and CDR2: SGHDT, YYEEEE. The CDR3 loop reads CASSSTKPPYEQYF. The DNA of the CDR3 is TGTGCCAGCAGCAGTACCAAACCCCCTTACGAGCAGTACTTC.

The chain joins TRBV2 to TRBJ1-1; D perhaps matches TRBD1 (5 bases). The V end was cut by 2 bases, the J end by 5 bases, with 15 bases between. The CDR3 runs to 15 residues. CDR1 and CDR2 from the germline V gene are SNHLY and FYNNEI. The CDR3 loop is CASSESGRGGTEAFF. CDR3 DNA: TGTGCCAGCAGTGAATCGGGACGAGGAGGGACTGAAGCTTTCTTT.

The chain is built from TRBV10-3 and TRBJ2-7; D is uncertain. This CDR3 is 13 amino acids long. V lost 10 bases to trimming and J lost 1 base, with 14 bases between them. Per germline, CDR1 ENHRY and CDR2 SYGVKD. The CDR3 DNA sequence: TGTGCCACTGGGCTTCTGACATCCTACGAGCAGTACTTC. This translates into CATGLLTSYEQYF.